A selection of T cell receptor beta chains follows, all from one sample in a study of Ad26.COV2.S vaccination and SARS-CoV-2 variants. The data were produced by immunoSEQ multiplex PCR, yet TCRdb's version contains in-frame clones alone and is incomplete. The profile shows roughly 320,000 clones, roughly 87% of them singletons. This specimen was peripheral blood, taken in a trial of Ad26.COV2.S vaccine versus placebo. The receptor set was obtained from a person aged 18-60 years who received the Ad26.COV2.S COVID-19 vaccine or a placebo. The CDR3 runs from the conserved cysteine through the conserved F or W. The D gene is left open where the match is weak. The size field is filled for only some rows; it gives once, few, many or a size class.

TRBV10-2,once,.,TRBJ1-1,15,CASRRGAEVGTEAFF,TGCGCCAGCAGGAGAGGGGCCGAGGTTGGAACTGAAGCTTTCTTT
TRBV9,.,.,TRBJ1-5,15,CASSVGGTVNQPQHF,TGTGCCAGCAGCGTAGGCGGGACGGTCAACCAGCCCCAGCATTTT
TRBV29-1,.,.,TRBJ1-2,12,CSVRGSAYGYTF,TGCAGCGTCAGGGGATCGGCGTACGGCTACACCTTC
TRBV10-1,few,.,TRBJ2-7,10,CASRFYEQYF,TGCGCCAGCAGGTTTTACGAGCAGTACTTC
TRBV3-1/TRBV3-2,.,.,TRBJ2-5,13,CASSQIVGATQYF,TGTGCCAGCAGCCAAATCGTGGGTGCGACCCAGTACTTC
TRBV9,.,TRBD1,TRBJ2-7,16,CASSPDPGGSHYEQYF,TGTGCCAGCAGCCCCGACCCAGGGGGAAGTCACTACGAGCAGTACTTC
TRBV24-1,.,TRBD1,TRBJ2-2,14,CATPTGANTGELFF,TGTGCCACTCCGACAGGGGCCAACACCGGGGAGCTGTTTTTT
TRBV9,.,.,TRBJ2-6,16,CASSVGGTPVSNVLTF,TGTGCCAGCAGCGTAGGAGGGACACCCGTATCCAACGTCCTGACTTTC
TRBV7-8,.,TRBD1,TRBJ2-6,17,CASSLVAGGSGANVLTF,TGTGCCAGCAGCTTAGTTGCAGGGGGTTCTGGGGCCAACGTCCTGACTTTC
TRBV3-1/TRBV3-2,few,.,TRBJ1-1,15,CASSQVRLMNTEAFF,TGTGCCAGCAGCCAAGTTAGACTGATGAACACTGAAGCTTTCTTT
TRBV7-9,.,.,TRBJ2-2,14,CASSTERVGGELFF,TGTGCCAGCAGCACAGAGAGGGTTGGCGGGGAGCTGTTTTTT
TRBV30,once,.,TRBJ2-5,15,CAWAPGGWGQETQYF,TGTGCCTGGGCTCCTGGGGGTTGGGGTCAAGAGACCCAGTACTTC
TRBV9,once,TRBD2,TRBJ2-3,17,CASSVAPAGVVTDTQYF,TGTGCCAGCAGCGTAGCTCCAGCGGGGGTGGTTACAGATACGCAGTATTTT
TRBV6-4,.,TRBD1,TRBJ2-1,15,CASSPGTGVFNEQFF,TGTGCCAGCAGTCCCGGGACAGGGGTGTTCAATGAGCAGTTCTTC
TRBV7-2,.,.,TRBJ1-5,16,CASSPSGTARVQPQHF,TGTGCCAGCAGCCCCTCGGGAACAGCACGTGTTCAGCCCCAGCATTTT
TRBV28,.,.,TRBJ1-1,14,CASTVGGGIAEAFF,TGTGCCAGCACCGTGGGGGGGGGAATAGCTGAAGCTTTCTTT
TRBV15,.,TRBD1,TRBJ1-1,16,CATSRDRDRGNTEAFF,TGTGCCACCAGCAGAGATCGGGACAGGGGTAACACTGAAGCTTTCTTT
TRBV4-2,.,TRBD1,TRBJ1-4,17,CASSQGTGGAQKEKLFF,TGTGCCAGCAGCCAAGGTACAGGGGGCGCACAGAAGGAAAAACTGTTTTTT
TRBV9,.,TRBD1,TRBJ1-1,12,CASSPLDREAFF,TGTGCCAGCAGCCCATTGGACAGGGAAGCTTTCTTT
TRBV30,.,TRBD2,TRBJ2-5,13,CAFSGGTQETQYF,TGTGCCTTTAGCGGGGGGACACAAGAGACCCAGTACTTC
TRBV6-4,few,TRBD2,TRBJ2-1,15,CASSDGGGPHNEQFF,TGTGCCAGCAGTGACGGCGGGGGGCCACACAATGAGCAGTTCTTC
TRBV9,.,.,TRBJ1-2,12,CASSVVGRGYTF,TGTGCCAGCAGCGTAGTAGGAAGGGGCTACACCTTC
TRBV7-8,.,TRBD1,TRBJ1-1,14,CASSLWDRGGLVFF,TGTGCCAGCAGCTTATGGGACAGGGGTGGGTTGGTCTTCTTT
TRBV4-2,.,.,TRBJ2-7,14,CASSQEGRSYEQYF,TGTGCCAGCAGCCAAGAAGGCAGATCCTACGAGCAGTACTTC
TRBV7-8,.,TRBD1,TRBJ2-1,15,CASNRDRGPHGGQFF,TGTGCCAGCAACCGGGACAGGGGGCCCCATGGTGGGCAGTTCTTC
TRBV6-1,few,.,TRBJ2-7,15,CASSEGRTPTYEQYF,TGTGCCAGCAGTGAAGGGCGGACCCCGACCTACGAGCAGTACTTC
TRBV5-1,.,.,TRBJ2-3,14,CASGVGGSTDTQYF,TGCGCCAGCGGCGTAGGGGGTAGCACAGATACGCAGTATTTT
TRBV4-3,.,.,TRBJ2-2,16,CASSPGTSRNTGELFF,TGCGCCAGCAGCCCTGGAACTAGCAGGAACACCGGGGAGCTGTTTTTT
TRBV7-6,.,.,TRBJ2-1,15,CASSKTGRSYNEQFF,TGTGCCAGCAGCAAGACAGGTCGCTCCTACAATGAGCAGTTCTTC
TRBV3-1/TRBV3-2,.,.,TRBJ2-3,14,CASSQGGSTDTQYF,TGTGCCAGCAGCCAAGGGGGGAGCACAGATACGCAGTATTTT
TRBV30,.,.,TRBJ1-2,13,CAWGEVPFYGYTF,TGTGCCTGGGGGGAGGTCCCCTTCTATGGCTACACCTTC
TRBV2,.,.,TRBJ1-5,15,CASSVVTDSNQPQHF,TGTGCCAGCAGTGTTGTGACAGATAGCAATCAGCCCCAGCATTTT
TRBV4-2,few,TRBD2,TRBJ2-1,16,CASSQEVGEGMSEQFF,TGTGCCAGCAGCCAAGAGGTCGGGGAGGGGATGAGTGAGCAGTTCTTC
TRBV10-3,.,.,TRBJ1-2,14,CAISESGQDYGYTF,TGTGCCATCAGTGAGTCGGGGCAGGACTATGGCTACACCTTC
TRBV30,.,.,TRBJ1-4,15,CAWSVNGGQGEKLFF,TGTGCCTGGAGTGTAAACGGGGGGCAGGGTGAAAAACTGTTTTTT
TRBV30,.,.,TRBJ2-1,12,CAWGHSWGEQFF,TGTGCCTGGGGTCATTCGTGGGGAGAGCAGTTCTTC
TRBV4-2,.,TRBD1,TRBJ2-3,15,CASSPDRGDLRTQYF,TGTGCCAGCAGCCCGGACAGGGGGGACTTACGTACGCAGTATTTT
TRBV5-4,.,.,TRBJ2-7,13,CASSPRDSYEQYF,TGCGCCAGCAGCCCCAGGGACTCCTACGAGCAGTACTTC
TRBV11-2,.,TRBD2,TRBJ2-5,12,CWSGGGKETQYF,TGTTGGAGCGGGGGGGGTAAAGAGACCCAGTACTTC
TRBV5-1,.,.,TRBJ1-1,14,CASSFLGSNTEAFF,TGCGCCAGCAGCTTTCTAGGGTCTAACACTGAAGCTTTCTTT
TRBV12-3/TRBV12-4,.,.,TRBJ1-3,13,CASSPKTGSTIYF,TGTGCCAGCAGTCCCAAAACAGGGAGCACCATATATTTT
TRBV20-1,.,TRBD1,TRBJ2-3,15,CSASGDRRSTDTQYF,TGCAGTGCTAGTGGGGACAGACGCAGCACAGATACGCAGTATTTT
TRBV15,.,TRBD1,TRBJ1-2,14,CATSRDRVGYGYTF,TGTGCCACCAGTAGGGACAGGGTAGGATATGGCTACACCTTC
TRBV29-1,few,TRBD1,TRBJ2-7,14,CSVKIRDRGHEQYF,TGCAGCGTAAAGATAAGGGACAGGGGCCACGAGCAGTACTTC
TRBV4-1,.,.,TRBJ1-2,16,CASSQDPGPQSYGYTF,TGCGCCAGCAGCCAAGATCCGGGGCCACAGTCCTATGGCTACACCTTC
TRBV7-2,.,.,TRBJ2-5,15,CASSLPAVSQETQYF,TGTGCCAGCAGCTTACCCGCCGTCTCTCAAGAGACCCAGTACTTC
TRBV7-2,.,.,TRBJ2-3,13,CASSSERASTQYF,TGTGCCAGCAGCTCCGAGCGGGCAAGTACGCAGTATTTT
TRBV4-3,.,.,TRBJ2-1,16,CASSQELIGQYNEQFF,TGCGCCAGCAGCCAAGAACTCATAGGGCAGTACAATGAGCAGTTCTTC
TRBV4-2,.,.,TRBJ2-3,18,CASSQDWGLGERADTQYF,TGTGCCAGCAGCCAAGATTGGGGGTTAGGGGAGAGAGCAGATACGCAGTATTTT
TRBV30,.,.,TRBJ1-2,14,CAWKYSAISYGYTF,TGTGCCTGGAAGTATTCGGCAATCAGCTATGGCTACACCTTC
TRBV11-2,.,TRBD2,TRBJ2-7,14,CASSLEAGDYEQYF,TGTGCCAGCAGCTTAGAAGCGGGAGACTACGAGCAGTACTTC
TRBV12-3/TRBV12-4,.,.,TRBJ2-3,13,CASNSYGADTQYF,TGTGCCAGCAACTCATACGGCGCAGATACGCAGTATTTT
TRBV6-5,.,.,TRBJ1-2,14,CASSYSYLNYGYTF,TGTGCCAGCAGTTACTCCTACTTAAACTATGGCTACACCTTC
TRBV30,.,TRBD2,TRBJ2-7,13,CAWSRGDSYEQYF,TGTGCCTGGAGTCGGGGGGACTCCTACGAGCAGTACTTC
TRBV7-8,few,.,TRBJ2-3,16,CASSLEEGSSTDTQYF,TGTGCCAGCAGCTTAGAAGAGGGTTCTAGCACAGATACGCAGTATTTT